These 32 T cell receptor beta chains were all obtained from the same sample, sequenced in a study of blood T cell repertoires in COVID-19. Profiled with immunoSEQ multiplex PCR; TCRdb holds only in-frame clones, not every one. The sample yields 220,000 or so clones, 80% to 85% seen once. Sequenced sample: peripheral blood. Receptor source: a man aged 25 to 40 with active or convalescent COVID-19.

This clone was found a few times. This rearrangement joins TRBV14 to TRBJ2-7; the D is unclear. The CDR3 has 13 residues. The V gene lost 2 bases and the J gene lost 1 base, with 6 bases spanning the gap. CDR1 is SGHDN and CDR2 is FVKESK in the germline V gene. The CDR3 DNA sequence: TGTGCCAGCAGCCAAATCCCTTCCTACGAGCAGTACTTC. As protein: CASSQIPSYEQYF.

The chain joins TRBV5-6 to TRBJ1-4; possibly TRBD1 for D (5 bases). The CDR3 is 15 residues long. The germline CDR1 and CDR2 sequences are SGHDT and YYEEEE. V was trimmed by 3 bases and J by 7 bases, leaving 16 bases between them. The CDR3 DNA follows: TGTGCCAGCAGCTCGACCGGGACGGGGGGTGAAAAACTGTTTTTT. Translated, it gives CASSSTGTGGEKLFF.

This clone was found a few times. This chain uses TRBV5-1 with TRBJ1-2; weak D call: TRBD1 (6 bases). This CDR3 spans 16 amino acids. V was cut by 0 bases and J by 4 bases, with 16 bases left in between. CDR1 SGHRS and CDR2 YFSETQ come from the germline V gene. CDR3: CASSLATGHGVYGYTF. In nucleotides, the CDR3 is TGCGCCAGCAGCTTGGCCACAGGGCATGGGGTCTATGGCTACACCTTC.

For the CDR3, the DNA is TGTGCCAGCTCCAGGGGGGTGGACTATGGCTACACCTTC. Its translation: CASSRGVDYGYTF. V and J are TRBV28 and TRBJ1-2, with TRBD1 matching over 7 bases. The CDR3 loop spans 13 amino acids. CDR1 MDHEN and CDR2 SYDVKM come from the germline V gene. V shed 8 bases and J 3 bases; nucleotides not matched to a gene: 6.

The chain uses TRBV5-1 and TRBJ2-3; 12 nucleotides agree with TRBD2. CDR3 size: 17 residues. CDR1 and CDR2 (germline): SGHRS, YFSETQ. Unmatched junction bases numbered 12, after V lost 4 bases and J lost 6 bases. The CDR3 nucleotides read TGCGCCAGCAGCCCCTCCTCTAGCGGGAGGGCCTGGGATACGCAGTATTTT. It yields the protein CASSPSSSGRAWDTQYF.

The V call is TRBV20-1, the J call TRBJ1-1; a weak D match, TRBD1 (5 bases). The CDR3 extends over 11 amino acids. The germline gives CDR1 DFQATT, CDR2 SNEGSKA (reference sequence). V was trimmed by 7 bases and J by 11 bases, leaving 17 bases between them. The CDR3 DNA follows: TGCAGTGTCGCCTCACAGGTTCGGGCTTTCTTT. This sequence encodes CSVASQVRAFF.

The CDR3 sequence: CASSLTPPGRTYGYTF. For the CDR3, the DNA is TGTGCCAGCAGCTTAACGCCCCCCGGACGGACATATGGCTACACCTTC. The chain couples TRBV7-2 to TRBJ1-2; D may be TRBD1 (5 bases). V lost 2 bases, J lost 5 bases, and 18 bases lay in between. Looked up from germline, CDR1 is SGHTA and CDR2 is FQGNSA. The CDR3 is 16 amino acids.

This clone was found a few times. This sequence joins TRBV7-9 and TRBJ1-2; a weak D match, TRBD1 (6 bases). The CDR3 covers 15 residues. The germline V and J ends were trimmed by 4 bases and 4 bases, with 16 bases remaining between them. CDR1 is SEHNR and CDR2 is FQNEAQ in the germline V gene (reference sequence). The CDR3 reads CASSSAAGGGYGYTF. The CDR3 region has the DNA TGTGCCAGCAGCTCCGCCGCGGGAGGGGGCTATGGCTACACCTTC.

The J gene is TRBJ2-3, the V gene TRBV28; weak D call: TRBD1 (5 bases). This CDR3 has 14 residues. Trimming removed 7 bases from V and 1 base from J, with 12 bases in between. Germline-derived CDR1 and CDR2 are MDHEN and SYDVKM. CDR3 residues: CASTQVRGTDTQYF. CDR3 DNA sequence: TGTGCCAGCACCCAGGTCAGGGGCACAGATACGCAGTATTTT. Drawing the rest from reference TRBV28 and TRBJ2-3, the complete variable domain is DVKVTQSSRYLVKRTGEKVFLECVQDMDHENMFWYRQDPGLGLRLIYFSYDVKMKEKGDIPEGYSVSREKKERFSLILESASTNQTSMYLCASTQVRGTDTQYFGPGTRLTVL.

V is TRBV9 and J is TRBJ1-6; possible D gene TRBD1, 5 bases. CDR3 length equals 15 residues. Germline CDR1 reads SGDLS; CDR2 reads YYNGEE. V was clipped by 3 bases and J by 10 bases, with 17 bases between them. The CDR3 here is CASSARTGGGSPLHF. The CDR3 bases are TGTGCCAGCAGCGCCCGGACGGGGGGAGGCTCACCCCTCCACTTT.

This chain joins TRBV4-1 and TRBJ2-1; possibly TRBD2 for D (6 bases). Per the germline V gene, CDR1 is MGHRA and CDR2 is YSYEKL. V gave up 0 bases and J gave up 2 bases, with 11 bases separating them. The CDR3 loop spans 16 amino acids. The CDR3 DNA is TGCGCCAGCAGCCAAGAGAGGGCGGGGACCTACAATGAGCAGTTCTTC. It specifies CASSQERAGTYNEQFF.

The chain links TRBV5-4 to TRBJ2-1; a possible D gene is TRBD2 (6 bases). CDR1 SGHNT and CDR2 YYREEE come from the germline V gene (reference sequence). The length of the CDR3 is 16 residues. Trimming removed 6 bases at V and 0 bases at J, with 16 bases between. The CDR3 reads CASNLAGTSSYNEQFF. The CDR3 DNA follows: TGTGCCAGCAATCTGGCCGGGACTTCCTCCTACAATGAGCAGTTCTTC.

The CDR3 reads CASSQAGVNSPLHF. The DNA of the CDR3 is TGCGCCAGCAGCCAAGCCGGGGTTAATTCACCCCTCCACTTT. The J gene is TRBJ1-6, the V gene TRBV4-3; D is unclear. Per the germline V gene, CDR1 is LGHNA and CDR2 is YSLEER. V was clipped by 1 base and J by 6 bases, with 7 bases between them. This CDR3 has 14 amino acids.

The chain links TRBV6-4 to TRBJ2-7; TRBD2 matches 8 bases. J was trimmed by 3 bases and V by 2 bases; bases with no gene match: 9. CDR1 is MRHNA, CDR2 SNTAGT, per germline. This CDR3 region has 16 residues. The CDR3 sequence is CASSDGLAGNYYEQYF. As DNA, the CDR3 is TGTGCCAGCAGTGACGGCCTAGCGGGCAACTACTACGAGCAGTACTTC.

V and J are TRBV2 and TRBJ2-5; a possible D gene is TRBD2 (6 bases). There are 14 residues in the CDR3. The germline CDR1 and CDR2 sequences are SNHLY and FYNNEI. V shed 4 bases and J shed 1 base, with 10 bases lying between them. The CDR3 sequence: CASSARTTQETQYF. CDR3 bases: TGTGCCAGCAGTGCCCGGACTACCCAAGAGACCCAGTACTTC.

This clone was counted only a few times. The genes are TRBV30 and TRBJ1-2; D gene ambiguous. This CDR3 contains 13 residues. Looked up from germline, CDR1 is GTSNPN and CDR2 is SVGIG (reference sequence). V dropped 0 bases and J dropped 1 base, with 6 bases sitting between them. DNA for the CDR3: TGTGCCTGGAGTGTATCGAGTAACTATGGCTACACCTTC. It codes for CAWSVSSNYGYTF.

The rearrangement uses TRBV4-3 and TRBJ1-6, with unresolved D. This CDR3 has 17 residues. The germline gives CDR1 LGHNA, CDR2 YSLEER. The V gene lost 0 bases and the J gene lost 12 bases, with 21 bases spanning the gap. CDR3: CASSQDRAGSSLLPLHF. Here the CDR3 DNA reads TGCGCCAGCAGCCAAGATCGCGCCGGTTCCTCATTATTACCCCTCCACTTT.

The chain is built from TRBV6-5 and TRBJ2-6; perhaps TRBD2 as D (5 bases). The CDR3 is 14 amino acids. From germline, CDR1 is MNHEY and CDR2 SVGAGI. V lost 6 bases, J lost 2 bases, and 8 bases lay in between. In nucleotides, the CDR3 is TGTGCCAGCAGCCTCGGGGCTGGGGCCAACGTCCTGACTTTC. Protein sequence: CASSLGAGANVLTF.

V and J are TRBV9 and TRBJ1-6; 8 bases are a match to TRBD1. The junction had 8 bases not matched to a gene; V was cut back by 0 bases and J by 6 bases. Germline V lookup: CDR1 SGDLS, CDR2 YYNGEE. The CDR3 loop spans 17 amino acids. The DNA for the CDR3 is TGTGCCAGCAGCGTAGAGGTCGGGACAGGAATTAATTCACCCCTCCACTTT. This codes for CASSVEVGTGINSPLHF. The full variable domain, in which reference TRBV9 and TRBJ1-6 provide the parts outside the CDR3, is DSGVTQTPKHLITATGQRVTLRCSPRSGDLSVYWYQQSLDQGLQFLIQYYNGEERAKGNILERFSAQQFPDLHSELNLSSLELGDSALYFCASSVEVGTGINSPLHFGNGTRLTVT.

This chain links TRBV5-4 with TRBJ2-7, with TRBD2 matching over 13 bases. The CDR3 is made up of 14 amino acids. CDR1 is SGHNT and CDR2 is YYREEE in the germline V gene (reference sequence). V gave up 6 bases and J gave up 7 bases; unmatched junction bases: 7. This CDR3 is CASTRGLAGEEQYF. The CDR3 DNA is TGTGCCAGCACCCGCGGACTAGCGGGAGAAGAGCAGTACTTC.

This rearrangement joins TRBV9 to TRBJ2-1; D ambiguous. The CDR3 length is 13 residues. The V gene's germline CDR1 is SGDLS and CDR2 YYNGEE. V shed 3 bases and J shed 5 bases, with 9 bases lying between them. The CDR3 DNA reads TGTGCCAGCAGCGCTTACCTAAACAATGAGCAGTTCTTC. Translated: CASSAYLNNEQFF.

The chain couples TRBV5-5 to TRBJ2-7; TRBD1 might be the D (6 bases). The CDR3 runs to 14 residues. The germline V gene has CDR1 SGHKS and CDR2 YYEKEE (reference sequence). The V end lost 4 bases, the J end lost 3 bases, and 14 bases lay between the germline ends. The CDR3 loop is CASSPDGTLYEQYF. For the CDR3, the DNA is TGTGCCAGCAGCCCGGATGGGACACTCTACGAGCAGTACTTC.

The CDR3 sequence is CASTHGTGNVRTGELFF. CDR3 in DNA: TGTGCCAGCACCCACGGGACAGGGAATGTTAGGACCGGGGAGCTGTTTTTT. The chain recombines TRBV7-2 with TRBJ2-2; 9 nucleotides agree with TRBD1. Germline values: CDR1 SGHTA, CDR2 FQGNSA. The trim removed 7 bases at V and 5 bases at J, leaving 14 bases unmatched. The CDR3 spans 17 residues.

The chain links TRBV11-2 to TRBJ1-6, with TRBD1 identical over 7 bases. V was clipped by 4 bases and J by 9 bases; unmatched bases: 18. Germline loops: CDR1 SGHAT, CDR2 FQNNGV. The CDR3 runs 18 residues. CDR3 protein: CASSSPGQSAVGGSPLHF. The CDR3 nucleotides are TGTGCCAGCAGCTCACCGGGACAGAGCGCGGTAGGGGGTTCACCCCTCCACTTT.

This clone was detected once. CDR3 sequence (DNA): TGTGCCAGCAGTTTTCGTTCGGTTCAGCCCCAGCATTTT. Protein product: CASSFRSVQPQHF. The chain recombines TRBV12-3 or TRBV12-4 with TRBJ1-5; no clear D gene. This CDR3 has 13 residues. Trimming removed 3 bases at V and 6 bases at J, with 9 bases between.

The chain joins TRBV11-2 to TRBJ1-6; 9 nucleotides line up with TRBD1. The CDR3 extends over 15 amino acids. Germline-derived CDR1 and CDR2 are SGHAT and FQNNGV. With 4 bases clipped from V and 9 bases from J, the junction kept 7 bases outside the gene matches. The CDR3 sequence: CASSSLGQGSSPLHF. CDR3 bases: TGTGCCAGCAGCTCCCTGGGACAGGGTTCTTCACCCCTCCACTTT.

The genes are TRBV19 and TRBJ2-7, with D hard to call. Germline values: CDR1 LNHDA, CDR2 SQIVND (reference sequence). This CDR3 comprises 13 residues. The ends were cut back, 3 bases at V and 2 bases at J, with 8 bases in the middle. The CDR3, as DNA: TGTGCCAGTAGTATTTCTCGAGCCTACGAGCAGTACTTC. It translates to CASSISRAYEQYF.

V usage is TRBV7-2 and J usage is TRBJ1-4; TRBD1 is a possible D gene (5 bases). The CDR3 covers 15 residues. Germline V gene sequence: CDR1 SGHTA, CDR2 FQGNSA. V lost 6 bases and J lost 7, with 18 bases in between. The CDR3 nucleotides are TGTGCCAGCAGACTTAACGGGGGGTCGGGTGAAAAACTGTTTTTT. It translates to CASRLNGGSGEKLFF. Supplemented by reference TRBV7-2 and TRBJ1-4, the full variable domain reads GAGVSQSPSNKVTEKGKDVELRCDPISGHTALYWYRQSLGQGLEFLIYFQGNSAPDKSGLPSDRFSAERTGGSVSTLTIQRTQQEDSAVYLCASRLNGGSGEKLFFGSGTQLSVL.

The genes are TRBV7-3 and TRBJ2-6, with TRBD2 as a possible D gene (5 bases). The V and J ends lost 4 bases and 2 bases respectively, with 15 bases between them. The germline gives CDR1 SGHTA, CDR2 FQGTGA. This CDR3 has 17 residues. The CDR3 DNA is TGTGCCAGCAGCTCTTGGAGCTCCGGGGCTGGGGCCAACGTCCTGACTTTC. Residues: CASSSWSSGAGANVLTF.

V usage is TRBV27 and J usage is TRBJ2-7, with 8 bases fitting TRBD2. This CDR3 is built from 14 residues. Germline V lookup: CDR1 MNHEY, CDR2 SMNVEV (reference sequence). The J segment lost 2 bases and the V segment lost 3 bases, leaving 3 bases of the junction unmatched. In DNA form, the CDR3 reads TGTGCCAGCAGTTTCCAGCGGGGGCCCTACGAGCAGTACTTC. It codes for CASSFQRGPYEQYF.

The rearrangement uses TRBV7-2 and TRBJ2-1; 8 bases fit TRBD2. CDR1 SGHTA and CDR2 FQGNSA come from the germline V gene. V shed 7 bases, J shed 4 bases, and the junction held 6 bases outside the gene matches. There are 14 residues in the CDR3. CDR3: CASTRGGGYNEQFF. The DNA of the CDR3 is TGTGCCAGCACCCGGGGGGGCGGGTACAATGAGCAGTTCTTC.

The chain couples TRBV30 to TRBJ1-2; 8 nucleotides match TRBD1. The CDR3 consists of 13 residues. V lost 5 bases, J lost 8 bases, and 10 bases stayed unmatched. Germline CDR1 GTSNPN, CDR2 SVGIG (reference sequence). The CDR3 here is CAWEDRVGAGYTF. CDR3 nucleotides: TGTGCCTGGGAGGACAGGGTTGGAGCGGGCTACACCTTC.